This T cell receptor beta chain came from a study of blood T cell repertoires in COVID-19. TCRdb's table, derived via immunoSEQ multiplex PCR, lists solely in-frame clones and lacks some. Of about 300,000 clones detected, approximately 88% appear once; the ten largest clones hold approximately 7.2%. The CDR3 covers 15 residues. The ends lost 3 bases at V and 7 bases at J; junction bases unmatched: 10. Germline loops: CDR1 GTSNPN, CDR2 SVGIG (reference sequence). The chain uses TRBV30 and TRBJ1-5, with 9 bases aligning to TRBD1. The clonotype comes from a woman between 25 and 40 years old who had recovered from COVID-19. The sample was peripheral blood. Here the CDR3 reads CAWSTPRDREQPQHF. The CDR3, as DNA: TGTGCCTGGAGCACCCCCCGGGACAGGGAACAGCCCCAGCATTTT.